A single TCR beta chain is shown here with its context. What it binds is unknown. This entry is derived from a study of OX40 agonist ivuxolimab in advanced cancers. Overall study: All patients had ivuxolimab intravenously every 2 weeks at 0.01 to 10 mg/kg. Among those treated, three patients had partial responses, one with hepatocellular carcinoma and two with cutaneous melanoma.

Some clones are missing from TCRdb's copy, which holds only in-frame ones; the method was immunoSEQ multiplex PCR. This table holds around 50,000 clones, 70% to 90% found once. V dropped 5 bases and J dropped 5 bases, with 9 bases sitting between them. The CDR3 consists of 13 residues. CDR1 is LNHDA, CDR2 SQIVND, per germline (reference sequence). Study-level results: Clonal expansion was seen in CD4+ and CD8+ blood T cells by week 6 at 0.1 to 3.0 mg/kg.

Peripheral blood came from all dose cohorts at three timepoints. The source is an adult with an advanced solid tumor such as melanoma, head and neck, liver or kidney cancer. This chain uses TRBV19 with TRBJ1-4; a possible D gene is TRBD1 (5 bases). Source: CD4+ or CD8+ T cells sorted from blood, taken in a trial of the OX40 agonist ivuxolimab. The CDR3 is CASSLGGNEKLFF. CDR3 sequence (DNA): TGTGCCAGTAGTTTGGGGGGGAATGAAAAACTGTTTTTT.